The rows below give T cell receptor beta chains drawn from one sample of a study of blood T cell repertoires in COVID-19. Here immunoSEQ multiplex PCR was the method, and the copy in TCRdb shows in-frame clones only, minus some. The sample holds approximately 250,000 clones; 80% to 90% are singletons and the top ten take 10%. The sample consisted of peripheral blood. These receptors originate from a woman between 65 and 79 years old with COVID-19, enrolled during active disease. Each CDR3 is given with its conserved first and last residue. A D gene is named only where the DNA matches it firmly. Some rows have no size entry. The others give once, few or many, or a class for an expanded clone.

>TRBV30|TRBJ1-2|-|-
TGTGCCTGGACAAGTTGGGGGCATGGCTACACCTTC
CAWTSWGHGYTF
>TRBV4-2|TRBJ1-1|-|TRBD1
TGTGCCAGCAGTCCCTTCGGACAGGCGACGACTGAAGCTTTCTTT
CASSPFGQATTEAFF
>TRBV3-1/TRBV3-2|TRBJ1-3|-|TRBD1
TGTGCCAGCAGCCGGGACAGCAACTCTGGAAACACCATATATTTT
CASSRDSNSGNTIYF
>TRBV19|TRBJ1-2|-|TRBD1
TGTGCCAGTACCCCCTCAACCGGGACAGGGCGAAACTATGGCTACACCTTC
CASTPSTGTGRNYGYTF
>TRBV7-2|TRBJ2-5|-|TRBD2
TGTGCCAGCAGCTTAGTGGGTAGCGGGGCCCAAGAGACCCAGTACTTC
CASSLVGSGAQETQYF
>TRBV28|TRBJ1-3|-|-
TGTGCCAGCAATCGCCCGGGTCGGCACAGGGTGGGAAACACCATATATTTT
CASNRPGRHRVGNTIYF
>TRBV27|TRBJ1-1|-|TRBD1
TGTGCCAGCAGTCAAACGAGACAGGGTGAAGCTTTCTTT
CASSQTRQGEAFF
>TRBV7-9|TRBJ2-1|-|TRBD2
TGTGCCAGCAGCTTAGTCGTCGGGCTAGCGGGAAGTAATGAGCAGTTCTTC
CASSLVVGLAGSNEQFF
>TRBV2|TRBJ2-7|once|-
TGTGCCAGCGTCGGAATTGGGCCGTTATACGAGCAGTACTTC
CASVGIGPLYEQYF
>TRBV7-2|TRBJ1-1|once|-
TGTGCCAGCAGCCCACCGACAGGACCGAACACTGAAGCTTTCTTT
CASSPPTGPNTEAFF
>TRBV12-3/TRBV12-4|TRBJ1-1|-|-
TGTGCCAGCAGTTTCCTAGGGAGAGAAGCTTTCTTT
CASSFLGREAFF
>TRBV4-3|TRBJ1-4|-|TRBD1
TGCGCCAGCAGCCAAGAAGGGACAGATACTGAAAAACTGTTTTTT
CASSQEGTDTEKLFF
>TRBV15|TRBJ2-1|-|-
TGTGCCACCAGCAGAGGGCAGGTCTCCTACAATGAGCAGTTCTTC
CATSRGQVSYNEQFF
>TRBV14|TRBJ2-3|-|-
TGTGCCAGCAGCCAAGTGAGGGATACGCAGTATTTT
CASSQVRDTQYF
>TRBV4-2|TRBJ1-1|-|-
TGTGCCAGCAGCCAAGATACAGCGAACACTGAAGCTTTCTTT
CASSQDTANTEAFF
>TRBV6-2/TRBV6-3|TRBJ1-5|-|-
TGTGCCAGCAGTTACTCCGGTCCCAATCAGCCCCAGCATTTT
CASSYSGPNQPQHF
>TRBV5-1|TRBJ2-2|-|-
TGCGCCAGCAGCTTACAGGGAGCCGGGGAGCTGTTTTTT
CASSLQGAGELFF
>TRBV7-9|TRBJ1-1|-|TRBD1
TGTGCCAGCAGCTTATCAGGGACAGAAACCAGTGAAGCTTTCTTT
CASSLSGTETSEAFF